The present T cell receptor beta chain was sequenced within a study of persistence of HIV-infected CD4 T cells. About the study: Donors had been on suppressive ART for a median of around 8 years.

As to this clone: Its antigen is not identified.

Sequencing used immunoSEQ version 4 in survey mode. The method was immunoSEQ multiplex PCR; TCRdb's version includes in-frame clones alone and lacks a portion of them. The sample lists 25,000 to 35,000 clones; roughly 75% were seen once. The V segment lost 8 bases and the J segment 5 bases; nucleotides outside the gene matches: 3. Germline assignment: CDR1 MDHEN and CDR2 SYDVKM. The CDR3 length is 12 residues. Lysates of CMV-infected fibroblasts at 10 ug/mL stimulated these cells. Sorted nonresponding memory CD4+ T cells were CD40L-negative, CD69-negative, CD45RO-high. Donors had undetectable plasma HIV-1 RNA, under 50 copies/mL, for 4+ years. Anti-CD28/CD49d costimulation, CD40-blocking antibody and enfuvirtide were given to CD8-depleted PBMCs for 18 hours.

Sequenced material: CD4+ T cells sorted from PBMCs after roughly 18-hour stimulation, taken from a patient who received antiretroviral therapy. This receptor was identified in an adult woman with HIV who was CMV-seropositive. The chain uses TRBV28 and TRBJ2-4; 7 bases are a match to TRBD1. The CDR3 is CASQGDQNIQYF. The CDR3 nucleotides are TGTGCCAGCCAGGGGGACCAAAACATTCAGTACTTC.